Listed below are T cell receptor beta chains from one sample, sequenced in a study of blood T cell repertoires in COVID-19. The table came from immunoSEQ multiplex PCR; TCRdb's copy has only in-frame clones and leaves some out. This sample has 20,000 to 25,000 clones, with about 83% found just once. Sample: peripheral blood. The receptors originated from a man aged 70 or older with acute or convalescent COVID-19. Both conserved end residues are part of each CDR3. The order of the fields is V gene, clone size, J gene, D gene, CDR3 DNA, CDR3 protein. The D gene is left open where the match is weak. Not every row has a clone size; where given, it reads once, few, many or a size class.

v_gene: TRBV10-2; abundance: -; j_gene: TRBJ1-3; d_gene: -; CDR3nt: TGCGCCAGCAGTGAGGTGGGGCATGGAAACACCATATATTTT; CDR3aa: CASSEVGHGNTIYF
v_gene: TRBV7-9; abundance: once; j_gene: TRBJ1-1; d_gene: TRBD1; CDR3nt: TGTGCCAGTCGGACAGGGGGCCTCACTGAAGCTTTCTTT; CDR3aa: CASRTGGLTEAFF
v_gene: TRBV19; abundance: -; j_gene: TRBJ1-5; d_gene: TRBD1; CDR3nt: TGTGCCAGTAGTTGGGACAGGGGCAGTCAGCCCCAGCATTTT; CDR3aa: CASSWDRGSQPQHF
v_gene: TRBV7-9; abundance: -; j_gene: TRBJ2-4; d_gene: -; CDR3nt: TGTGCCAGCAGCCTAGGGGCCCAAAACATTCAGTACTTC; CDR3aa: CASSLGAQNIQYF
v_gene: TRBV5-4; abundance: few; j_gene: TRBJ2-7; d_gene: TRBD2; CDR3nt: TGTGCCAGCAGCTTGGACAGCGGGGGTATATACTTC; CDR3aa: CASSLDSGGIYF
v_gene: TRBV11-3; abundance: -; j_gene: TRBJ2-5; d_gene: TRBD2; CDR3nt: TGTGCCAGCAGCCCCGGACTAGCGGGAAAAGAGACCCAGTACTTC; CDR3aa: CASSPGLAGKETQYF
v_gene: TRBV30; abundance: once; j_gene: TRBJ2-2; d_gene: -; CDR3nt: TGTGCCTGGAGTACAACGAACACCGGGGAGCTGTTTTTT; CDR3aa: CAWSTTNTGELFF
v_gene: TRBV5-5; abundance: -; j_gene: TRBJ1-1; d_gene: TRBD1; CDR3nt: TGTGCCAGCAGCTTCGGACAGGGGGCTGCTGAAGCTTTCTTT; CDR3aa: CASSFGQGAAEAFF
v_gene: TRBV7-2; abundance: -; j_gene: TRBJ2-1; d_gene: -; CDR3nt: TGTGCCAGCAGCTTAGCAGGGGGACAAGTTTACAATGAGCAGTTCTTC; CDR3aa: CASSLAGGQVYNEQFF
v_gene: TRBV28; abundance: -; j_gene: TRBJ2-1; d_gene: -; CDR3nt: TGTGCCAGCAGTTCAACGAGGGATGAGCAGTTCTTC; CDR3aa: CASSSTRDEQFF
v_gene: TRBV28; abundance: -; j_gene: TRBJ2-6; d_gene: -; CDR3nt: TGTGCCAGCAGGGCTCGGGGAGGGGCCAACGTCCTGACTTTC; CDR3aa: CASRARGGANVLTF
v_gene: TRBV10-1; abundance: -; j_gene: TRBJ2-2; d_gene: -; CDR3nt: TGCGCCAGCAGTGAGCGCCCACAGGGCCCCGGGGAGCTGTTTTTT; CDR3aa: CASSERPQGPGELFF
v_gene: TRBV6-5; abundance: -; j_gene: TRBJ2-7; d_gene: -; CDR3nt: TGTGCCAGCAGCCTCCAGGGATCCTACGAGCAGTACTTC; CDR3aa: CASSLQGSYEQYF
v_gene: TRBV3-1/TRBV3-2; abundance: -; j_gene: TRBJ1-6; d_gene: -; CDR3nt: TGTGCCAGCAGTACACAGGGTGGATCACCCCTCCACTTT; CDR3aa: CASSTQGGSPLHF
v_gene: TRBV28; abundance: few; j_gene: TRBJ2-3; d_gene: -; CDR3nt: TGTGCCAGCAGTCTGCCGACTAGCACAGATACGCAGTATTTT; CDR3aa: CASSLPTSTDTQYF
v_gene: TRBV7-2; abundance: -; j_gene: TRBJ2-7; d_gene: -; CDR3nt: TGTGCCAGCAGCTTTGACAGAGGGGGATTGTACGAGCAGTACTTC; CDR3aa: CASSFDRGGLYEQYF
v_gene: TRBV15; abundance: -; j_gene: TRBJ2-1; d_gene: TRBD2; CDR3nt: TGTGCCACCAGCAATCTAGCGGGAGAAGACAATGAGCAGTTCTTC; CDR3aa: CATSNLAGEDNEQFF
v_gene: TRBV7-2; abundance: -; j_gene: TRBJ2-7; d_gene: -; CDR3nt: TGTGCCAGCAGCTTAGAGGCTCCATCGAGCGGCTACGAGCAGTACTTC; CDR3aa: CASSLEAPSSGYEQYF
v_gene: TRBV5-1; abundance: -; j_gene: TRBJ2-2; d_gene: -; CDR3nt: TGCGCCAGCAGCCCGCCCGAGAGGAACACCGGGGAGCTGTTTTTT; CDR3aa: CASSPPERNTGELFF
v_gene: TRBV7-2; abundance: -; j_gene: TRBJ2-4; d_gene: TRBD1; CDR3nt: TGTGCCAGCAGCCCCCGGACAGGGCTCGCCAAAAACATTCAGTACTTC; CDR3aa: CASSPRTGLAKNIQYF
v_gene: TRBV3-1/TRBV3-2; abundance: -; j_gene: TRBJ1-5; d_gene: -; CDR3nt: TGTGCCAGCAGCCAAGATCTTTCTCAGCCCCAGCATTTT; CDR3aa: CASSQDLSQPQHF
v_gene: TRBV28; abundance: -; j_gene: TRBJ2-1; d_gene: -; CDR3nt: TGTGCCAGCAGTCCACCCTACAGGGAGTGGGGCCTTAGCTCCTACAATGAGCAGTTCTTC; CDR3aa: CASSPPYREWGLSSYNEQFF
v_gene: TRBV19; abundance: -; j_gene: TRBJ2-3; d_gene: -; CDR3nt: TGTGCCAGTAGTATCAACCCCGGGGATATAGATACGCAGTATTTT; CDR3aa: CASSINPGDIDTQYF
v_gene: TRBV30; abundance: -; j_gene: TRBJ2-5; d_gene: -; CDR3nt: TGTGCCTGGAGTGTACAGGGAGAGACCCAGTACTTC; CDR3aa: CAWSVQGETQYF
v_gene: TRBV5-5; abundance: -; j_gene: TRBJ2-1; d_gene: -; CDR3nt: TGTGCCAGCAGCCCGTACTCCGCGACCTACAATGAGCAGTTCTTC; CDR3aa: CASSPYSATYNEQFF
v_gene: TRBV5-6; abundance: -; j_gene: TRBJ2-1; d_gene: -; CDR3nt: TGTGCCAGCAGCTGGCTCGGGGTTACTAACAATGAGCAGTTCTTC; CDR3aa: CASSWLGVTNNEQFF
v_gene: TRBV12-3/TRBV12-4; abundance: -; j_gene: TRBJ2-1; d_gene: TRBD2; CDR3nt: TGTGCCAGCGGACGGAGCGGGACTGAGCAGTTCTTC; CDR3aa: CASGRSGTEQFF
v_gene: TRBV4-2; abundance: few; j_gene: TRBJ1-5; d_gene: -; CDR3nt: TGTGCCAGCAGCCAAGGACCTCAAGGGGATCAGCCCCAGCATTTT; CDR3aa: CASSQGPQGDQPQHF